These T cell receptor beta chains were read from a single sample in a study of PD-L1 blockade in urothelial cancer. Assay: immunoSEQ multiplex PCR; the TCRdb copy retains only in-frame clones and omits some. There are some 65,000 clones in the sample; 81% occur only once, and 2.5% to 4% lies in the top ten. The specimen comprised PBMCs, sampled around atezolizumab (anti-PD-L1) treatment. The receptors stem from a man in his sixties or seventies with urothelial cancer. Each CDR3 is given with its conserved first and last residue. D genes are given only for firm matches. Some rows have no size entry. The others give once, few or many, or a class for an expanded clone.

v_gene	j_gene	abundance	d_gene	CDR3aa	CDR3nt
TRBV5-6	TRBJ2-5	-	TRBD2	CASSPRSGRQTETQYF	TGTGCCAGCAGTCCCCGTAGCGGGAGACAGACAGAGACCCAGTACTTC
TRBV6-5	TRBJ1-4	-	-	CASSYSTRLKLFF	TGTGCCAGCAGTTACTCGACCAGGTTGAAACTGTTTTTT
TRBV5-1	TRBJ2-1	-	-	CASSSVGSYNEQFF	TGCGCCAGCAGCTCCGTGGGGAGCTACAATGAGCAGTTCTTC
TRBV5-1	TRBJ2-3	-	-	CASSLEHHSDTQYF	TGCGCCAGCAGCTTGGAACACCATTCAGATACGCAGTATTTT
TRBV7-3	TRBJ2-4	-	-	CASALTGAKNIQYF	TGTGCCAGCGCCCTAACTGGAGCCAAAAACATTCAGTACTTC
TRBV6-5	TRBJ2-1	-	TRBD2	CASSYSGSSYNEQFF	TGTGCCAGCAGTTATAGCGGGAGCTCCTACAATGAGCAGTTCTTC
TRBV9	TRBJ2-7	-	TRBD2	CASSVGASGYEQYF	TGTGCCAGCAGCGTAGGGGCTAGCGGCTACGAGCAGTACTTC
TRBV6-1	TRBJ2-7	-	-	CASKQRGGTYEQYF	TGTGCCAGCAAACAAAGGGGGGGAACCTACGAGCAGTACTTC
TRBV5-5	TRBJ2-3	once	-	CASSFGPADTQYF	TGTGCCAGCAGTTTTGGGCCGGCAGATACGCAGTATTTT
TRBV2	TRBJ1-1	-	-	CASSEVGAGTEAFF	TGTGCCAGCAGTGAAGTAGGGGCCGGGACTGAAGCTTTCTTT
TRBV5-4	TRBJ2-5	-	TRBD2	CASSSGTSGNQETQYF	TGTGCCAGCAGCTCCGGGACTAGCGGGAACCAAGAGACCCAGTACTTC
TRBV19	TRBJ2-1	once	TRBD2	CASSIALGRENYNEQFF	TGTGCCAGTAGTATAGCCCTCGGGCGGGAGAACTACAATGAGCAGTTCTTC
TRBV6-1	TRBJ1-3	-	TRBD1	CASSGGQVRSGNTIYF	TGTGCCAGCAGTGGGGGACAGGTCCGCTCTGGAAACACCATATATTTT
TRBV28	TRBJ1-2	-	TRBD1	CASYLRDRNYGYTF	TGTGCCAGCTACCTCCGGGACAGAAACTATGGCTACACCTTC
TRBV5-1	TRBJ2-2	-	TRBD2	CASSSTSGRDGELFF	TGCGCCAGCAGCTCGACTAGCGGGAGGGACGGGGAGCTGTTTTTT
TRBV29-1	TRBJ2-7	-	TRBD1	CSVGDSGYEQYF	TGCAGCGTGGGGGACAGCGGCTACGAGCAGTACTTC
TRBV5-1	TRBJ1-1	-	-	CASYEYRDTEAFF	TGCGCCAGCTACGAGTACAGGGACACTGAAGCTTTCTTT
TRBV29-1	TRBJ1-1	once	-	CSVVAPNTEAFF	TGCAGCGTTGTGGCACCGAACACTGAAGCTTTCTTT
TRBV5-1	TRBJ2-3	-	-	CASSLPYTDTQYF	TGCGCCAGCAGTCTTCCCTATACAGATACGCAGTATTTT
TRBV7-2	TRBJ1-2	-	TRBD1	CASSQGQGAYGYTF	TGTGCCAGCAGCCAAGGACAGGGGGCGTATGGCTACACCTTC
TRBV6-5	TRBJ2-1	-	-	CASSYSIRGGEQFF	TGTGCCAGCAGTTACTCGATACGGGGTGGTGAGCAGTTCTTC
TRBV29-1	TRBJ2-1	-	TRBD2	CSVAVAGRSDEQFF	TGCAGCGTTGCGGTAGCGGGAAGGTCCGATGAGCAGTTCTTC
TRBV6-5	TRBJ2-3	-	-	CASSTADTQYF	TGTGCCAGCAGTACGGCAGATACGCAGTATTTT
TRBV10-1	TRBJ2-1	-	TRBD2	CASSDGGRVEGNEQFF	TGCGCCAGCAGTGATGGCGGGAGAGTGGAAGGGAATGAGCAGTTCTTC
TRBV30	TRBJ1-4	-	-	CAWTSARGEKLFF	TGTGCCTGGACCAGCGCCAGGGGTGAAAAACTGTTTTTT
TRBV4-1	TRBJ1-3	-	-	CASSPRTPDSPSGNTIYF	TGCGCCAGCAGCCCCCGAACTCCAGACAGCCCCTCTGGAAACACCATATATTTT
TRBV28	TRBJ1-5	few	-	CASSPQSGWNQPQHF	TGTGCCAGCAGTCCCCAGTCAGGGTGGAATCAGCCCCAGCATTTT
TRBV5-8	TRBJ2-7	-	TRBD1	CASSSQRRDRGYEQYF	TGTGCCAGCAGCTCGCAAAGGAGGGACAGGGGCTACGAGCAGTACTTC
TRBV4-1	TRBJ1-2	-	-	CASSQDHIGARLRSNYGYTF	TGCGCCAGCAGCCAAGATCACATTGGGGCCAGGCTCCGCTCCAACTATGGCTACACCTTC
TRBV19	TRBJ1-5	-	-	CASSRQGFSSQPQHF	TGTGCCAGTAGTAGGCAGGGATTTTCCTCCCAGCCCCAGCATTTT
TRBV2	TRBJ2-5	-	TRBD1	CASSGDRGRETQYF	TGTGCCAGCAGTGGGGACAGGGGGCGAGAGACCCAGTACTTC
TRBV5-1	TRBJ2-7	-	-	CASSYPGSAEQYF	TGCGCCAGCAGCTACCCGGGTAGCGCCGAGCAGTACTTC
TRBV7-9	TRBJ1-3	-	TRBD1	CASSAQGAAGNTIYF	TGTGCCAGCAGCGCTCAGGGGGCGGCTGGAAACACCATATATTTT
TRBV11-3	TRBJ2-1	few	TRBD2	CASASGRAGDYNEQFF	TGTGCCAGCGCAAGCGGGAGGGCGGGAGACTACAATGAGCAGTTCTTC
TRBV2	TRBJ2-5	-	-	CASSEERGGEETQYF	TGTGCCAGCAGTGAAGAAAGAGGCGGGGAGGAGACCCAGTACTTC
TRBV5-1	TRBJ1-1	-	-	CASSLDSAARAEAFF	TGCGCCAGCAGCTTGGATTCCGCTGCCCGGGCTGAAGCTTTCTTT
TRBV27	TRBJ1-4	-	-	CASRPRETWEKLFF	TGTGCCAGCAGACCCCGGGAAACATGGGAAAAACTGTTTTTT
TRBV7-2	TRBJ1-2	few	-	CASSLVQGSLFRGYTF	TGTGCCAGCAGCTTAGTGCAGGGCTCCCTCTTTAGGGGCTACACCTTC
TRBV28	TRBJ2-1	-	TRBD1	CAFDFGGQGYNEQFF	TGTGCCTTCGATTTCGGTGGACAGGGCTACAATGAGCAGTTCTTC
TRBV6-4	TRBJ2-1	-	TRBD2	CASSTSGSRSSYNEQFF	TGTGCCAGCAGTACTAGCGGGAGCCGGAGCTCCTACAATGAGCAGTTCTTC
TRBV2	TRBJ1-4	-	TRBD1	CASSGTGGTNEKLFF	TGTGCCAGCAGTGGGACAGGGGGTACTAATGAAAAACTGTTTTTT
TRBV5-4	TRBJ1-1	-	TRBD1	CASSPGQGLSTEAFF	TGTGCCAGCAGCCCTGGACAGGGGTTGTCCACTGAAGCTTTCTTT
TRBV4-2	TRBJ2-7	-	TRBD1	CASSLSTGVYEQYF	TGTGCCAGCAGCCTCTCGACAGGGGTCTACGAGCAGTACTTC
TRBV19	TRBJ2-1	-	-	CASTPPSEAEQFF	TGTGCCAGTACCCCCCCTAGCGAGGCCGAGCAGTTCTTC
TRBV19	TRBJ1-5	-	TRBD1	CASRTGLSQPQHF	TGTGCCAGCCGGACAGGGTTAAGTCAGCCCCAGCATTTT
TRBV6-1	TRBJ1-5	-	-	CASSEALGASSNQPQHF	TGTGCCAGCAGTGAAGCATTAGGGGCAAGTAGCAATCAGCCCCAGCATTTT